The 23 T cell receptor beta chains in this list originate from one sample, sequenced in a study of T cell repertoires in cytomegalovirus infection. From the reads, TCRdb called clonotypes with MiXCR, one entry per CDR3 protein. Of approximately 500,000 distinct CDR3 sequences listed, 26% are singletons. The material sequenced was PBMCs. The receptors stem from a human donor in good health (CMV status not recorded). Some clones in this sample may be carry-over from other donors' samples.

This clonotype was seen ten or more times. The chain is built from TRBV7-2 and TRBJ1-1; D uncertain. The CDR3 spans 13 residues. Germline V gives CDR1 SGHTA, CDR2 FQGNSA. V lost 1 base to trimming and J lost 1 base, with 4 bases between them. The CDR3 loop reads CASSLVRNTEAFF. The CDR3 nucleotides read TGTGCCAGCAGCTTAGTTAGGAACACTGAAGCTTTCTTT.

This clonotype has at least ten counts. The CDR3 bases are TGTGCCAGCAGTCTCCGGACTAGCGCGTACAATGAGCAGTTCTTC. It is translated as CASSLRTSAYNEQFF. This chain joins TRBV12-3 or TRBV12-4 and TRBJ2-1; TRBD2 matches at 9 bases. The CDR3 runs 15 residues. The J segment lost 4 bases and the V segment lost 5 bases, leaving 6 bases of the junction unmatched.

The chain has TRBV7-4 and TRBJ2-7; 9 bases agree with TRBD1. Germline V gives CDR1 SGHVT, CDR2 SQSDAQ. After removal of 0 bases from V and 6 bases from J, the junction contained 6 bases not matched to a gene. CDR3 length: 15 residues. The CDR3 nucleotides are TGTGCCAGCAGCTTAGCGTTGGGACAGGGACCCGAGCAGTACGTC. The encoded protein is CASSLALGQGPEQYV.

This clonotype was counted at least ten times. The chain uses TRBV11-3 and TRBJ2-2; 13 bases map to TRBD2. V lost 2 bases and J lost 5; bases outside the gene matches: 2. The CDR3 covers 16 residues. Germline V gene sequence: CDR1 SGHNT, CDR2 YENEEA. This chain's CDR3 is CASSLSGLAGTGELFF. The DNA of the CDR3 is TGTGCCAGCAGCTTATCGGGACTAGCGGGGACCGGGGAGCTGTTTTTT.

This clonotype was counted only a few times. This chain joins TRBV28 and TRBJ2-2; 10 nucleotides match TRBD1. The CDR3 spans 15 residues. V trimming: 6 bases; J trimming: 5 bases; junction bases outside the gene matches: 6. The V gene's germline CDR1 is MDHEN and CDR2 SYDVKM. The DNA of the CDR3 is TGTGCCAGCAGGACGGGACAGGGGATAACCGGGGAGCTGTTTTTT. This encodes CASRTGQGITGELFF.

Only a few counts were recorded for this clonotype. CDR3 sequence (DNA): TGTGCCAGCAGTTTGGCCCGACTAGTTACTGAGACCCAGTACTTC. Protein sequence: CASSLARLVTETQYF. This sequence joins TRBV28 and TRBJ2-5, with D possibly being TRBD2 (6 bases). V lost 3 bases and J 5 bases, leaving 16 bases between the germline ends. The germline V gene has CDR1 MDHEN and CDR2 SYDVKM. The CDR3 is 15 residues long.

This clonotype was seen repeatedly, ten times or more. This chain links TRBV7-2 with TRBJ2-3; TRBD2 aligns across 7 bases. The CDR3 runs 14 residues. Germline lookup yields CDR1 SGHTA and CDR2 FQGNSA. J gave up 4 bases and V 1 base, and 2 bases lay outside the gene matches. The CDR3 region is CASSLGGRADTQYF. In nucleotides, the CDR3 is TGTGCCAGCAGCTTAGGCGGGAGAGCAGATACGCAGTATTTT.

This rearrangement joins TRBV7-2 to TRBJ2-1; D remains ambiguous. This CDR3 is 15 amino acids long. The germline CDR1 and CDR2 sequences are SGHTA and FQGNSA. The germline V and J ends were trimmed by 3 bases and 6 bases, with 15 bases remaining between them. The CDR3 region has the DNA TGTGCCAGCAGCTTCACGTGGGGTAGTCTCAATGAGCAGTTCTTC. This gives the protein CASSFTWGSLNEQFF.

The chain employs TRBV20-1 and TRBJ1-5, with D maybe TRBD1 (5 bases). CDR1 and CDR2 from the germline V gene are DFQATT and SNEGSKA (reference sequence). The V gene lost 4 bases and the J gene lost 5 bases, with 9 bases spanning the gap. The CDR3 has 12 amino acids. DNA of the CDR3: TGCAGTGCTATGGGGGTGGATCAGCCCCAGCATTTT. This codes for CSAMGVDQPQHF.

Regarding this clonotype: A clone one base away is much larger, so this may be a read error. The chain uses TRBV7-8 and TRBJ2-1; D not certain. The CDR3 loop spans 14 amino acids. Germline lookup yields CDR1 SGHVS and CDR2 FQNEAQ. This CDR3 reads CASGLALTNNEQFF. CDR3 nucleotide sequence: TGTGCCAGCGGCTTAGCACTTACTAACAATGAGCAGTTCTTC.

A word on this clonotype: This could be a read error, since a much larger clone is one nucleotide away. The CDR3 sequence: CASSLVAGGDGELVF. For the CDR3, the DNA is TGTGCCAGCAGCTTAGTGGCGGGAGGGGACGGGGAGCTGGTTTTT. V is TRBV7-2 and J is TRBJ2-2, with 9 bases matching TRBD2. Per the germline V gene, CDR1 is SGHTA and CDR2 is FQGNSA. This CDR3 region has 15 residues.

This clonotype was detected only a few times. The chain links TRBV5-1 to TRBJ1-1, with a tentative D call TRBD1 (5 bases). CDR1 is SGHRS, CDR2 YFSETQ, per germline. V lost 1 base, J lost 8 bases, and 12 bases lay in between. The CDR3 is made up of 13 amino acids. CDR3 sequence reads: CASSLRQSGEAFF. In DNA, the CDR3 is TGCGCCAGCAGCTTGCGACAGAGTGGCGAAGCTTTCTTT.

This chain joins TRBV20-1 and TRBJ1-1, with 10 bases identical to TRBD1. The CDR3 loop spans 17 amino acids. Germline V gene sequence: CDR1 DFQATT, CDR2 SNEGSKA (reference sequence). J was trimmed by 4 bases and V by 0 bases; bases with no gene match: 11. CDR3 protein: CSARDLGTGVGGTEAFF. CDR3 bases: TGCAGTGCTAGAGATCTTGGGACAGGGGTAGGGGGCACTGAAGCTTTCTTT.

The chain has TRBV29-1 and TRBJ1-1; tentative D call: TRBD1 (5 bases). Germline V lookup: CDR1 SQVTM, CDR2 ANQGSEA. The CDR3 length is 13 residues. V lost 7 bases and J 0 bases, leaving 12 bases between the germline ends. The CDR3 DNA is TGCAGCGCCGTAGGGACCTTGAACACTGAAGCTTTCTTT. The encoded protein is CSAVGTLNTEAFF.

This chain connects TRBV11-3 to TRBJ1-2; possible D gene TRBD1, 5 bases. V was cut by 3 bases and J by 4 bases, with 9 bases left in between. The germline V gene has CDR1 SGHNT and CDR2 YENEEA. The CDR3 spans 13 residues. The CDR3 loop reads CASSLRGSYGYTF. CDR3 sequence (DNA): TGTGCCAGCAGCTTGAGGGGATCCTATGGCTACACCTTC.

The V call is TRBV5-1, the J call TRBJ2-1; 11 nucleotides match TRBD2. This CDR3 is 17 amino acids long. V shed 0 bases and J 2 bases; nucleotides not matched to a gene: 4. Germline-derived CDR1 and CDR2 are SGHRS and YFSETQ. DNA for the CDR3: TGCGCCAGCAGCTTGGCCACTAGCGGGAGCCCCTACAATGAGCAGTTCTTC. Its protein is CASSLATSGSPYNEQFF. Drawing the rest from reference TRBV5-1 and TRBJ2-1, the complete variable domain is KAGVTQTPRYLIKTRGQQVTLSCSPISGHRSVSWYQQTPGQGLQFLFEYFSETQRNKGNFPGRFSGRQFSNSRSEMNVSTLELGDSALYLCASSLATSGSPYNEQFFGPGTRLTVL.

This rearrangement joins TRBV7-2 to TRBJ2-3; maybe TRBD1 (6 bases). V was pared by 4 bases and J by 1 base, with 12 bases between. CDR3 size: 15 residues. CDR1 is SGHTA, CDR2 FQGNSA, per germline. CDR3 loop: CASSSGQYRTDTQYF. CDR3 coding DNA: TGTGCCAGCAGCTCGGGACAATATCGCACAGATACGCAGTATTTT.

The chain has TRBV7-2 and TRBJ1-6; D gene ambiguous. Germline-derived CDR1 and CDR2 are SGHTA and FQGNSA. V was shortened by 4 bases and J by 3 bases, with 10 bases between the two germline ends. CDR3 size: 15 residues. The CDR3 DNA sequence: TGTGCCAGCAGCTACCCGAGGGACTATAATTCACCCCTCCACTTT. It specifies CASSYPRDYNSPLHF.

This clonotype was found many times. The genes are TRBV7-9 and TRBJ2-7, with D unclear. V shed 5 bases and J shed 3 bases, with 20 bases lying between them. Germline V gene data show CDR1 as SEHNR and CDR2 as FQNEAQ (reference sequence). This CDR3 comprises 16 residues. As DNA, the CDR3 is TGTGCCAGCAGCCCCTTGCTGGCGGATGTGAACTACGAGCAGTACTTC. This encodes CASSPLLADVNYEQYF. Drawing the rest from reference TRBV7-9 and TRBJ2-7, the complete variable domain is DTGVSQNPRHKITKRGQNVTFRCDPISEHNRLYWYRQTLGQGPEFLTYFQNEAQLEKSRLLSDRFSAERPKGSFSTLEIQRTEQGDSAMYLCASSPLLADVNYEQYFGPGTRLTVT.

V usage is TRBV28 and J usage is TRBJ2-7, with D possibly TRBD1 on 6 matching bases. The CDR3 is 15 residues long. Germline V gene lookup returns CDR1 MDHEN and CDR2 SYDVKM. With 2 bases removed from V and 3 bases from J, the gap between germline ends came to 14 bases. CDR3 bases: TGTGCCAGCAGTTTACCCCTCGGACAGATCTACGAGCAGTACTTC. Translating gives CASSLPLGQIYEQYF.

On this clonotype itself: This sequence may be a read error, since a much larger clone differs from it by one base. The chain carries TRBV7-6 and TRBJ2-1; 8 bases match TRBD2. V lost 1 base to trimming and J lost 3 bases; unmatched junction nucleotides: 5. This CDR3 contains 16 residues. CDR1 and CDR2 (germline): SGHVS, FNYEAQ. CDR3 sequence reads: CASSLELAEHYNEQFF. CDR3 sequence (DNA): TGTGCCAGCAGCTTAGAACTAGCGGAACACTACAATGAGCAGTTCTTC.

This clonotype has just one count. The V and J genes are TRBV19 and TRBJ2-2; unclear D gene. This CDR3 region has 14 residues. Trimming pared 6 bases from V and 4 bases from J, leaving 12 bases between. Germline V gene data show CDR1 as LNHDA and CDR2 as SQIVND (reference sequence). This CDR3 is CASRTQASTGELFF. The CDR3 DNA reads as TGTGCCAGTAGGACTCAGGCTAGCACCGGGGAGCTGTTTTTT.

This chain connects TRBV27 to TRBJ1-2; the D gene is possibly TRBD1 (5 bases). V lost 3 bases and J lost 11, with 16 bases in between. CDR3 length: 13 amino acids. Germline-derived CDR1 and CDR2 are MNHEY and SMNVEV (reference sequence). The CDR3 reads CASSFSMTARYTF. DNA of the CDR3: TGTGCCAGCAGTTTCTCAATGACAGCCAGATACACCTTC.